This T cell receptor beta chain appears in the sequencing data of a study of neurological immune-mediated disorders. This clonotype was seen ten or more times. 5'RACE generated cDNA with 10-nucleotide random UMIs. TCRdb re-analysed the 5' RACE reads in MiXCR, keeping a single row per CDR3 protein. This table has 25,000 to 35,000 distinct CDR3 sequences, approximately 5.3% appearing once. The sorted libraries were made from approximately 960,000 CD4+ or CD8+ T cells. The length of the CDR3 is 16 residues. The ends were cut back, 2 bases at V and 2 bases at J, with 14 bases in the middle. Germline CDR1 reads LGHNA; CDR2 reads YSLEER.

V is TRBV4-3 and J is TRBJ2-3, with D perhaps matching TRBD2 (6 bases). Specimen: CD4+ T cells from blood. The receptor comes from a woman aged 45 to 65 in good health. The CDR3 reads CASSQTGAGITDTQYF. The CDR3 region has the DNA TGCGCCAGCAGCCAAACCGGCGCGGGAATCACAGATACGCAGTATTTT.